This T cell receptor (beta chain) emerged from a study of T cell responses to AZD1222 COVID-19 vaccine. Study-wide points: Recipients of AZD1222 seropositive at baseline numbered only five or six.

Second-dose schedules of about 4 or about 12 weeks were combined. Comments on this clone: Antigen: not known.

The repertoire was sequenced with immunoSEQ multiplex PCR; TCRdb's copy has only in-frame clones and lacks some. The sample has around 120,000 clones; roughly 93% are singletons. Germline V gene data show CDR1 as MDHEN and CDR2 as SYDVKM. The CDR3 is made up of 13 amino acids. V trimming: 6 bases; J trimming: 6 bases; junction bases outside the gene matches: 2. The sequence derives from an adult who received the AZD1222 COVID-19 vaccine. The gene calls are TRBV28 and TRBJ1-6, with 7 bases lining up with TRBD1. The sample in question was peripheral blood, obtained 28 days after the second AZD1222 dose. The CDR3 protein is CASRGQFNSPLHF. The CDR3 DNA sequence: TGTGCCAGCAGGGGACAGTTTAATTCACCCCTCCACTTT.